One sample yielded the 16 T cell receptor beta chains listed below, sequenced in a study of cytotoxic CD8 clonotypes in ibrutinib-treated CLL. The repertoire was sequenced with immunoSEQ multiplex PCR; TCRdb's copy has only in-frame clones and lacks some. The sample carries hundreds of thousands of clones, 60% to 75% recorded once. The material was PBMCs, obtained after 24 months of ibrutinib treatment. The receptors were gathered from a human donor with chronic lymphocytic leukemia.

The gene calls are TRBV6-4 and TRBJ1-1; D gene unclear. Germline assignment: CDR1 MRHNA and CDR2 SNTAGT. The CDR3 has 14 residues. The V gene lost 6 bases and the J gene lost 1 base, with 12 bases spanning the gap. CDR3 coding DNA: TGTGCCAGCAGACCCGATCCCCGGAACACTGAAGCTTTCTTT. Translation gives CASRPDPRNTEAFF.

This rearrangement joins TRBV6-1 to TRBJ1-5, with D uncertain. This CDR3 contains 13 residues. The germline V gene encodes CDR1 MNHNS and CDR2 SASEGT. The V and J ends lost 5 bases and 5 bases respectively, with 10 bases between them. DNA of the CDR3: TGTGCCAGCAGTCGATTCCAGGATCAGCCCCAGCATTTT. Protein product: CASSRFQDQPQHF.

This clone has a handful of counts. The V gene is TRBV7-6, the J gene TRBJ2-5, with no clear D. Trimming stripped 0 bases from V and 2 bases from J, with 7 bases between. This CDR3 is 14 amino acids long. The V gene's germline CDR1 is SGHVS and CDR2 FNYEAQ. In DNA, the CDR3 is TGTGCCAGCAGCTTAGCGCTGGCTCAAGAGACCCAGTACTTC. It translates to CASSLALAQETQYF.

The genes are TRBV28 and TRBJ2-2; D gene ambiguous. The CDR3 contains 14 residues. Trimming cost V 1 base and J 6 bases, with 9 bases left between them. Germline CDR1 and CDR2: MDHEN and SYDVKM. The CDR3 DNA is TGTGCCAGCAGTTTATTGGGCCTAGCCGGGGAGCTGTTTTTT. Translating it yields CASSLLGLAGELFF.

The chain links TRBV27 to TRBJ1-2; 10 nucleotides line up with TRBD1. Germline CDR1 reads MNHEY; CDR2 reads SMNVEV (reference sequence). CDR3 length: 18 residues. J gave up 8 bases and V 4 bases, and 19 bases lay outside the gene matches. The CDR3 DNA reads TGTGCCAGCAGTTCCACAGTGGGGGGCCGGGACAGGGGAGACGGCTACACCTTC. Amino acids: CASSSTVGGRDRGDGYTF.

This rearrangement joins TRBV27 to TRBJ2-7, with a weak D call TRBD2 (6 bases). Trimming pared 2 bases from V and 4 bases from J, leaving 15 bases between. Per the germline V gene, CDR1 is MNHEY and CDR2 is SMNVEV (reference sequence). The CDR3 totals 15 residues. The CDR3 sequence: CASSLGRGEVYEQYF. The CDR3 DNA follows: TGTGCCAGCAGTTTAGGGCGGGGCGAGGTATACGAGCAGTACTTC.

The chain uses TRBV6-5 and TRBJ2-7; D uncertain. V was trimmed by 8 bases and J by 7 bases, leaving 15 bases between them. The germline gives CDR1 MNHEY, CDR2 SVGAGI. This CDR3 is built from 12 residues. The CDR3 coding sequence is TGTGCCAGCGGTACTACGGTGCGGGAGCAGTACTTC. This sequence encodes CASGTTVREQYF.

V is TRBV11-3 and J is TRBJ1-1, with D unclear. Per the germline V gene, CDR1 is SGHNT and CDR2 is YENEEA. V lost 2 bases, J lost 1 base, and 5 bases lay in between. This CDR3 comprises 13 residues. CDR3 loop: CASSLFKNTEAFF. DNA for the CDR3: TGTGCCAGCAGCTTATTCAAGAACACTGAAGCTTTCTTT.

This chain links TRBV6-5 with TRBJ2-7, with 8 bases aligning to TRBD1. J gave up 4 bases and V 6 bases, and 8 bases lay outside the gene matches. The CDR3 has 14 residues. The germline V gene has CDR1 MNHEY and CDR2 SVGAGI. DNA of the CDR3: TGTGCCAGCAGAGCCCCGGGACAGGAATACGAGCAGTACTTC. It translates to CASRAPGQEYEQYF.

The V call is TRBV11-3, the J call TRBJ2-7, with 13 positions matching TRBD2. Per germline, CDR1 SGHNT and CDR2 YENEEA. The CDR3 runs to 16 residues. V was clipped by 5 bases and J by 2 bases; unmatched bases: 6. CDR3 sequence: CASSQGTSGNTYEQYF. CDR3 coding DNA: TGTGCCAGCAGCCAAGGGACTAGCGGGAACACCTACGAGCAGTACTTC.

This rearrangement joins TRBV7-2 to TRBJ1-5; weak D call: TRBD1 (5 bases). The germline V gene encodes CDR1 SGHTA and CDR2 FQGNSA. This CDR3 spans 16 amino acids. Trimming stripped 1 base from V and 8 bases from J, with 18 bases between. The CDR3 DNA is TGTGCCAGCAGCTTAGAAAGTCCAGGGAATGTTAAGCCCCAGCATTTT. It codes for CASSLESPGNVKPQHF.

The V and J genes are TRBV7-9 and TRBJ2-2; D not resolved. From germline, CDR1 is SEHNR and CDR2 FQNEAQ (reference sequence). Trimming took 3 bases from V and 6 from J, leaving 5 bases between them. The CDR3 loop spans 12 amino acids. CDR3 residues: CASSFDAGELFF. DNA of the CDR3: TGTGCCAGCAGCTTCGACGCCGGGGAGCTGTTTTTT. The whole variable domain, remainder taken from reference TRBV7-9 and TRBJ2-2, is DTGVSQNPRHKITKRGQNVTFRCDPISEHNRLYWYRQTLGQGPEFLTYFQNEAQLEKSRLLSDRFSAERPKGSFSTLEIQRTEQGDSAMYLCASSFDAGELFFGEGSRLTVL.

This chain connects TRBV28 to TRBJ2-1; the match to TRBD1 covers 8 bases. The length of the CDR3 is 15 residues. Germline V lookup: CDR1 MDHEN, CDR2 SYDVKM. V was clipped by 3 bases and J by 2 bases; unmatched bases: 3. The CDR3 nucleotides read TGTGCCAGCAGTTTCCAGGGGGCACCCTACAATGAGCAGTTCTTC. Translating gives CASSFQGAPYNEQFF.

The CDR3 coding sequence is TGTGCCAGCAGTGACCCCTACAGGGTATATCAGCCCCAGCATTTT. Its translation is CASSDPYRVYQPQHF. This chain links TRBV2 with TRBJ1-5, with a tentative D call TRBD1 (6 bases). V was cut by 3 bases and J by 5 bases, with 14 bases left in between. The CDR3 consists of 15 residues. CDR1 is SNHLY and CDR2 is FYNNEI in the germline V gene.

This clone was seen once. The genes are TRBV29-1 and TRBJ2-5; 8 bases agree with TRBD2. Germline V gene sequence: CDR1 SQVTM, CDR2 ANQGSEA. The CDR3 has 14 residues. V trimming: 6 bases; J trimming: 3 bases; junction bases outside the gene matches: 9. CDR3 DNA: TGCAGCGTCTCCATTAGCGGGATTGAAGAGACCCAGTACTTC. It translates to CSVSISGIEETQYF.

This rearrangement joins TRBV15 to TRBJ1-5, with D maybe TRBD1 (5 bases). The CDR3 loop spans 13 amino acids. Trimming removed 0 bases at V and 9 bases at J, with 9 bases between. The germline V gene has CDR1 LNHNV and CDR2 YYDKDF (reference sequence). The CDR3 protein is CATSREWGRPQHF. CDR3 DNA sequence: TGTGCCACCAGCAGAGAGTGGGGACGGCCCCAGCATTTT.